This is a list of T cell receptor beta chains from one sample in a study of T cells in Graves' hyperthyroidism and ophthalmopathy. TCRdb reanalysed the multiplex PCR reads using MiXCR and keeps one entry per CDR3 protein. The sample holds roughly 250,000 distinct CDR3 sequences, 20% to 25% seen once. The sequenced material came from blood. These receptors came from a man younger than 40 with Graves' ophthalmopathy. The CDR3 runs from the conserved cysteine through the conserved F or W. A D gene is named only where the DNA matches it firmly. The listing skips clone size in some rows; elsewhere it reads once, few, many or a size class.

j_call | d_call | v_call | clone_size | cdr3_nt | cdr3_aa
TRBJ1-5 | TRBD1 | TRBV5-1 | NA | TGTGCCAGCAGCCGGGGGACAGCCAGCAATCAGCCCCAGCATTTT | CASSRGTASNQPQHF
TRBJ1-3 | NA | TRBV19 | NA | TGTGCCAGTAGTATAGATTATGGCACCCTCGGCCACACCATATATTTT | CASSIDYGTLGHTIYF
TRBJ2-7 | TRBD1 | TRBV28 | many | TGTGCCAGCAGTGCTACAGGGGGCGCGTACCACGAGCAGTACTTC | CASSATGGAYHEQYF
TRBJ2-3 | NA | TRBV11-1 | NA | TGTGCCAGCAGCTTCGGGCGAAATACGCAGTATTTT | CASSFGRNTQYF
TRBJ2-7 | TRBD1 | TRBV28 | few | TGTGCCAGCAGTATCACGGGGACAGGGGTGAACGAGCAGTACTTC | CASSITGTGVNEQYF
TRBJ2-3 | TRBD2 | TRBV10-3 | few | TGTGCCATCCCGCCCCCCACTAGCGGCAGCACAGATACGCAGTATTTT | CAIPPPTSGSTDTQYF
TRBJ2-1 | NA | TRBV7-9 | NA | TGTGCCAGCAGCTTAAGCCTAGCGTACGATGAGCAGTTCTTC | CASSLSLAYDEQFF
TRBJ2-3 | NA | TRBV28 | NA | TGTGCCAGCAGTGTGAGCGAGGTCTTAACAGATACGCAGTATTTT | CASSVSEVLTDTQYF
TRBJ1-2 | NA | TRBV6-5 | few | TGTGCCAGCAGTTACTCGATAGTGCGTGGCTACACCTTC | CASSYSIVRGYTF
TRBJ2-5 | TRBD2 | TRBV29-1 | NA | TGCAGCGTTGAAGGGACTAGCGGGAGGGCCGGGGAGACCCAGTACTTC | CSVEGTSGRAGETQYF
TRBJ1-5 | NA | TRBV19 | NA | TGTGCCAGTACCCGGGGTGGAAATCAGCCCCAGCATTTT | CASTRGGNQPQHF
TRBJ2-1 | NA | TRBV20-1 | many | TGCAGTGCTATCCGGGAGAAGTTTATGTACAATGAGCAGTTCTTC | CSAIREKFMYNEQFF
TRBJ2-5 | NA | TRBV7-9 | many | TGTGCCAGCAGCTTATCGGTGTGGGAGACCCAGTACTTC | CASSLSVWETQYF
TRBJ1-2 | NA | TRBV11-2 | many | TGTGCCAGCAGCTTAGGGGGATACCGGGGACTTCCCCTCGAAGGCTACACCTTC | CASSLGGYRGLPLEGYTF
TRBJ2-3 | NA | TRBV5-1 | many | TGCGCCAGCAGCTTGTTGCAGAGCACAGATACGCAGTATTTT | CASSLLQSTDTQYF
TRBJ2-7 | TRBD2 | TRBV6-1 | few | TGTGCCAGCAAAATAGCGGGAGGCTTCCAATCGACGACTACGTGGCAGTACTTC | CASKIAGGFQSTTTWQYF
TRBJ2-7 | TRBD2 | TRBV6-1 | few | TGTGCCAGCAGTTCGAGGGGGACTAGCGGGAGTGCTTACGAGCAGTACTTC | CASSSRGTSGSAYEQYF
TRBJ2-7 | TRBD2 | TRBV9 | few | TGTGCCAGCAGCGTAGCGGTAGCGGGACCCTACGAGCAGTACTTC | CASSVAVAGPYEQYF
TRBJ2-7 | NA | TRBV20-1 | NA | TGCGGGGCGGGGACTTCGAGCTCCTACGAGCAGTACTTC | CGAGTSSSYEQYF
TRBJ2-3 | TRBD2 | TRBV19 | NA | TGTGCCAGTAGTAAGACTAGCGGGTTGCGACCAGATACGCAGTATTTT | CASSKTSGLRPDTQYF
TRBJ1-1 | NA | TRBV7-6 | few | TGTGCCAGCAGTTCTACCGCGGGGGTCAACACTGAAGCTTTCTTT | CASSSTAGVNTEAFF
TRBJ1-3 | NA | TRBV10-2 | NA | TGTGCCAGCAGTTACTCGACCCCTCGGGGGGCGCTTGGAAACACCATATATTTT | CASSYSTPRGALGNTIYF
TRBJ1-1 | NA | TRBV29-1 | NA | TGCAGCTTTGAAGAACAGGGAAAAACGGCTTTCTTT | CSFEEQGKTAFF
TRBJ1-2 | NA | TRBV11-1 | NA | TGTGCCAGCAGCCAGGGACTCAAGGACACCTTC | CASSQGLKDTF
TRBJ2-7 | NA | TRBV28 | NA | TGTGCCAGCAGTAGGGGGATGTACTACGAGCAGTACTTC | CASSRGMYYEQYF
TRBJ2-3 | TRBD2 | TRBV3-1 | many | TGTGCCAGCAGCCAAGAGGGATTAGCGGGAGGGCACACAGATACGCAGTATTTT | CASSQEGLAGGHTDTQYF
TRBJ2-6 | NA | TRBV28 | NA | TGTGCCAGCAGTTTAAAGGCAGCTGGGGCCAACGTCCTGACTTTC | CASSLKAAGANVLTF
TRBJ2-1 | TRBD2 | TRBV10-3 | NA | TGTGCCATCAGTGAGTCGGCTAGCGGGAGAGCTAGGTCCTACAATGAGCAGTTCTTC | CAISESASGRARSYNEQFF
TRBJ1-3 | NA | TRBV6-5 | NA | TGTGCCAGCAGTTACCGGGTGGGGACTGGAAACACCATATATTTT | CASSYRVGTGNTIYF
TRBJ2-3 | NA | TRBV9 | few | TGTGCCAGCAGCGCCACCGGGGATACGCAGTATTTT | CASSATGDTQYF
TRBJ2-3 | NA | TRBV7-9 | few | TGTGCCAGCAGCCTACGGGACACGTCCGGAGATACGCAGTATTTT | CASSLRDTSGDTQYF
TRBJ1-2 | NA | TRBV5-1 | NA | TGCGCCAGCAGCTTGGAGCATACATATGGCTACACCTTC | CASSLEHTYGYTF
TRBJ2-7 | NA | TRBV27 | few | TGTGCCAGCGGGGGGGCGAGGGAGCAGTACTTC | CASGGAREQYF
TRBJ1-5 | NA | TRBV12-3/TRBV12-4 | many | TGTGCCAGCAGTTTAGCGGCGGGCAATCAGCCCCAGCATTTT | CASSLAAGNQPQHF
TRBJ1-1 | TRBD1 | TRBV5-1 | many | TGCGCCAGCAGCTTGGAGGGACAGTCGAACACTGAAGCTTTCTTT | CASSLEGQSNTEAFF
TRBJ2-5 | NA | TRBV12-5 | few | TGTGCTAGTGGAACAGGGCTAGAAGAGACCCAGTACTTC | CASGTGLEETQYF
TRBJ1-1 | NA | TRBV11-2 | NA | TGTGCCAGCAGCCCCAATGGGGGGGCGGACACTGAAGCTTTCTTT | CASSPNGGADTEAFF
TRBJ2-5 | TRBD2 | TRBV6-1 | many | TGTGCCAGCAGATCGAGGGGCCTAGCGGGCGAGACCCAGTACTTC | CASRSRGLAGETQYF
TRBJ1-5 | NA | TRBV28 | many | TGTGCCAGCAGTTACGGGGGTCGCAATCAGCCCCAGCATTTT | CASSYGGRNQPQHF
TRBJ1-1 | NA | TRBV19 | few | TGTGCCAGTAGCCACGAGGACAGATTGAACACTGAAGCTTTCTTT | CASSHEDRLNTEAFF
TRBJ1-1 | TRBD1 | TRBV28 | many | TGTGCCAGCAGTAGGACAGGGGACTTGAACACTGAAGCTTTCTTT | CASSRTGDLNTEAFF
TRBJ2-7 | NA | TRBV2 | many | TGTGCCAGCAGTACTTCCAGGGGCATCTCCTACGAGCAGTACTTC | CASSTSRGISYEQYF
TRBJ1-1 | TRBD1 | TRBV11-3 | NA | TGTGCCAGCAGCTTAGACAGGGGGTGGAACACTGAAGCTTTCTTT | CASSLDRGWNTEAFF
TRBJ2-1 | TRBD2 | TRBV14 | once | TGTGCCAGCAGCCAAGAGAGGACGGGAGGACATGAGCAGTTCTTC | CASSQERTGGHEQFF
TRBJ1-5 | NA | TRBV28 | NA | TGTGCCAGCAGTTTAGGAGGGGCGAGCAATCAGCCCCAGCATTTT | CASSLGGASNQPQHF